This entry concerns a single TCR beta chain. This receptor's antigen is unknown. The record has no base qualities; no much larger clone is one base away. The sample comes from a study of cytomegalovirus exposure and HLA in healthy donors (dated by TCRdb to 2015 to 2018). Notes on the research overall: In an earlier analysis of several hundred of the donors, approximately 260 Gb of sequence data and 100 million or so unique TCR beta sequences from roughly 180 million T cells were reported. An early release that covered 500 to 800 HLA-typed donors contained about 290 gigabases of sequencing data and 80 million or so unique TCR sequences. Of the approximately 400 genotyped donors, 81% were placed in the genetic ancestry cluster associated with self-reported Caucasian donors. The aim of the study was to test whether cataloging public T cell receptors could identify signatures of past pathogen exposure. The T cell repertoires of around 730 subjects were profiled by immunosequencing and related to cytomegalovirus serostatus. A separate validation cohort of roughly 120 different subjects was used in addition to the approximately 610-subject first cohort. High-throughput TCR immunosequencing, statistical association of individual TCRs with disease status, and machine learning were combined to predict cytomegalovirus infection status. A later analysis re-analyzed previously published TCR beta repertoires from approximately 700 donors and added high-resolution HLA genotyping to study TCR occurrence patterns. The later analysis used no new phenotypic data to find candidate immune exposures, relying instead on TCR beta sequences and their occurrence across donors. To decide whether each TCR beta V gene segment behaved as functional or pseudogenic, an earlier analysis of some 600 of the donors relied on high-throughput TCR beta sequencing. Donor age, sex, ethnicity and CMV serostatus were collected together with the repertoire data. Genome-wide SNP genotypes for about 65% of the 666 donors were used in a later genetic analysis, which treated that subset as a discovery cohort. All discovery cohort repertoires had been generated on a single sequencing platform. Both class I and class II loci were covered by HLA typing, at four-digit resolution. Typing coverage varied by locus: roughly 629-630 donors for A, B, C, DRB1 and DQB1; more than 500 for DQA1; around 570 for DPA1; fewer than 480 for DPB1. Roughly 5 DR-DQ haplotypes were treated as single units for association and clustering because of strong linkage in the cohort. On average, about 240,000 unique TCR beta nucleotide sequences were sequenced per donor among several hundred genotyped donors of the cohort, with 15% to 20% of those sequences being non-productive.

In total, approximately 700 healthy bone marrow donors made up the cohort. Cohort members were all nominally healthy when sampled, although unrecorded immune exposures were likely present. The donor was CMV seronegative and belonged to the group of over 350 seronegative cohort members. Every donor gave a peripheral blood sample, and the peripheral blood mononuclear cells from that sample were used for TCR beta sequencing. Genomic DNA was extracted from the blood cell samples with the Qiagen DNeasy Blood Extraction Kit. The study at large found these results: A later genetic analysis reported fewer N-insertions in productive TCRs among donors in an Asian-associated ancestry cluster than the roughly 700-donor mean. Because counts were too low, roughly 17 rarely observed V segments, including chromosome 9 orphons, were left out of the earlier analysis of over 550 of the donors. V-gene and J-gene trimming of TCR beta chains was associated with a missense DCLRE1C variant in a later genetic analysis, and the association was replicated in an independent cohort. Roughly uniform sequencing depth across donors was assumed in presence/absence analyses, although this assumption may not hold. When HLA alleles, especially DR and DQ, strongly co-occurred, TCR associations were difficult to assign to individual alleles. Most TCR sequences were observed very rarely across donors, whereas some public TCRs were present in many individuals. The cohort was sequenced for TCR beta chains only, and without alpha or paired-chain data the features that could be detected were limited. Linkage disequilibrium might explain the correlated functional status among segregating V segments, but an unknown experimental factor could not be ruled out. Because some donors lacked HLA typing at each locus, the association tests relied only on the typed subset. A later analysis associated some 17,000 TCR beta sequences with specific HLA alleles at a false discovery rate of 0.05. Cytomegalovirus status was reported to be diagnosed by the classifier with high specificity and sensitivity in both the original and validation cohorts. In a later analysis, HLA-associated TCR beta chains showed more clonal expansion and lower generation probabilities than non-associated chains that were equally common. The authors suggested that the approach could potentially be extended to other disease states and immunological phenotypes. A cluster of highly shared sequence variants was judged likely to represent a technical artifact of the sequencing pipeline. Because the 87-base-pair reads could not distinguish some IMGT-functional V segments, including TRBV6-2 and TRBV6-3, those segments were excluded. In a later analysis, several top co-occurrence clusters were reported to appear linked to parvovirus B19, influenza, CMV and Epstein-Barr virus. In a later analysis, TCR association rates were found to vary across HLA loci, with the most associated TCRs seen for DRB1 alleles and the fewest for HLA-C alleles. In vitro tests confirmed that a few of the cytomegalovirus-associated TCR beta chains recognize cytomegalovirus antigens. The study gave a list of 150 to 200 TCR beta chains associated with cytomegalovirus. In an earlier analysis of 587 of the donors, most TCR beta V segments appeared in productive rearrangements about 87% or about 30% of the time, broadly matching IMGT annotations. A further reported finding was that TCR beta sequences accurately predicted the HLA-A and HLA-B alleles for most subjects in the first cohort. According to a later analysis, most CMV-associated TCR beta chains appeared to be HLA-restricted, and the HLA associations seemed to be driven largely by CMV exposure. For the cohort, immune exposure information was limited to CMV serostatus.

CDR1 and CDR2, looked up from the germline V gene, are SGHVS and FQNEAQ. Inclusive of the bounding cysteine and phenylalanine, the CDR3 is 15 residues long. Left in the record is the CDR3 DNA by itself, 45 bases read in frame from the first base. Germline trimming amounts to 5 bases on V and 4 bases on J, with 9 as the count of junction bases outside the gene matches. Library preparation was by the immunoSEQ multiplex PCR assay. For the multiplex PCR, a mixture combining 60 forward primers for TCR Vbeta segments and 13 reverse primers for TCR Jbeta segments was used. A multiplex PCR assay on genomic DNA amplified the CDR3 region of rearranged TCR beta genes. Amplified TCR beta libraries were sequenced as 87-base-pair reads on the Illumina HiSeq System. The original pipeline was this. A later analysis tallied 70 million to 100 million unique TCR beta chains across the 666 repertoires, and around 9.9 million of those chains were shared by two or more donors. Raw reads were error-corrected and collapsed into unique sequences with a nearest-neighbor algorithm that merged closely related sequences to remove PCR and sequencing errors. V, D and J gene segments were assigned by aligning CDR3 sequences to IMGT reference sequences. For a sequence to be retained, at least a six-nucleotide match to both a V gene segment and a J gene segment was required. A rearrangement counted as productive if the CDR3 had no stop codons and remained in frame with V and J, and every other rearrangement counted as non-productive. Following IMGT convention, CDR3 was defined as the stretch from the second conserved V-encoded cysteine to the conserved J-encoded phenylalanine. The earlier analysis of some 600 of the donors excluded sequences that lacked an unambiguous match to a single V gene segment. In an earlier analysis of 587 of the donors, a V segment was called functional when productive rearrangements were above 56.7%, and segregating when the standard deviation between donors exceeded 5%. A statistical classification framework was built for diagnosing cytomegalovirus status from the catalog of TCR beta chain sequences. V and J gene assignment, in a later analysis, came from comparing TCR nucleotide sequences with IMGT/GENE-DB human TR gene sequences. Using the TCRdist pipeline, a later analysis assigned CDR3 sequences along with most-parsimonious VDJ recombination scenarios. In a later analysis, each TCR beta chain was defined by its CDR3 amino acid sequence together with its V-gene family, and reads lacking a unique V-gene family were excluded. As a way to deal with suspected cross-contamination and a sequencing artifact, a later analysis dropped nearly 600 nucleotide sequences that were highly shared and had low generation probability. A later analysis calculated a clonal expansion index for each public chain from normalized within-repertoire ranks of inferred template counts. Generation probabilities in a later analysis came from a VDJ recombination model fitted to out-of-frame rearrangements, and those results were checked against IGoR. In a later analysis, TCR-TCR, TCR-HLA and TCR-CMV co-occurrence was scored with hypergeometric tests, and a repertoire-size bias correction was applied to TCR pairs. To estimate false discovery rates, a later analysis permuted the HLA or CMV assignments 20 times. A later analysis grouped co-occurring TCRs with DBSCAN, adding TCRdist sequence similarity when clustering within HLA-allele-positive subsets. Repertoires with fewer than 30,000 or more than 120,000 public chains, plus five repertoires with anomalous nucleotide sharing, were excluded from co-occurrence clustering. In its TCRdb copy, this immuneACCESS table keeps in-frame sequences only and misses some clones. Where compared with another copy, unresolved V genes explain less than half of these, and the others have no known cause. That table furnishes V, J and clone size, whereas the DNA furnished D and trimming. Across this sample there are 55,000 to 65,000 clones, with 80% seen only once. The top ten clonotypes cover over 3% of the sample.

This receptor was identified in a woman between 35 and 50 years old in good health and CMV-seronegative. The sequenced sample was PBMCs. The chain was built from TRBV7-8 and TRBJ1-1, and TRBD1 matches 8 of the central bases. The CDR3 corresponds to CASSPRTGNSTEAFF. The DNA reads TGTGCCAGCAGCCCTCGGACAGGGAACTCCACTGAAGCTTTCTTT. The reference TRBV7-8 and TRBJ1-1 proteins fill in what lies around the CDR3, so the full variable domain reads GAGVSQSPRYKVAKRGQDVALRCDPISGHVSLFWYQQALGQGPEFLTYFQNEAQLDKSGLPSDRFFAERPEGSVSTLKIQRTQQEDSAVYLCASSPRTGNSTEAFFGQGTRLTVV.